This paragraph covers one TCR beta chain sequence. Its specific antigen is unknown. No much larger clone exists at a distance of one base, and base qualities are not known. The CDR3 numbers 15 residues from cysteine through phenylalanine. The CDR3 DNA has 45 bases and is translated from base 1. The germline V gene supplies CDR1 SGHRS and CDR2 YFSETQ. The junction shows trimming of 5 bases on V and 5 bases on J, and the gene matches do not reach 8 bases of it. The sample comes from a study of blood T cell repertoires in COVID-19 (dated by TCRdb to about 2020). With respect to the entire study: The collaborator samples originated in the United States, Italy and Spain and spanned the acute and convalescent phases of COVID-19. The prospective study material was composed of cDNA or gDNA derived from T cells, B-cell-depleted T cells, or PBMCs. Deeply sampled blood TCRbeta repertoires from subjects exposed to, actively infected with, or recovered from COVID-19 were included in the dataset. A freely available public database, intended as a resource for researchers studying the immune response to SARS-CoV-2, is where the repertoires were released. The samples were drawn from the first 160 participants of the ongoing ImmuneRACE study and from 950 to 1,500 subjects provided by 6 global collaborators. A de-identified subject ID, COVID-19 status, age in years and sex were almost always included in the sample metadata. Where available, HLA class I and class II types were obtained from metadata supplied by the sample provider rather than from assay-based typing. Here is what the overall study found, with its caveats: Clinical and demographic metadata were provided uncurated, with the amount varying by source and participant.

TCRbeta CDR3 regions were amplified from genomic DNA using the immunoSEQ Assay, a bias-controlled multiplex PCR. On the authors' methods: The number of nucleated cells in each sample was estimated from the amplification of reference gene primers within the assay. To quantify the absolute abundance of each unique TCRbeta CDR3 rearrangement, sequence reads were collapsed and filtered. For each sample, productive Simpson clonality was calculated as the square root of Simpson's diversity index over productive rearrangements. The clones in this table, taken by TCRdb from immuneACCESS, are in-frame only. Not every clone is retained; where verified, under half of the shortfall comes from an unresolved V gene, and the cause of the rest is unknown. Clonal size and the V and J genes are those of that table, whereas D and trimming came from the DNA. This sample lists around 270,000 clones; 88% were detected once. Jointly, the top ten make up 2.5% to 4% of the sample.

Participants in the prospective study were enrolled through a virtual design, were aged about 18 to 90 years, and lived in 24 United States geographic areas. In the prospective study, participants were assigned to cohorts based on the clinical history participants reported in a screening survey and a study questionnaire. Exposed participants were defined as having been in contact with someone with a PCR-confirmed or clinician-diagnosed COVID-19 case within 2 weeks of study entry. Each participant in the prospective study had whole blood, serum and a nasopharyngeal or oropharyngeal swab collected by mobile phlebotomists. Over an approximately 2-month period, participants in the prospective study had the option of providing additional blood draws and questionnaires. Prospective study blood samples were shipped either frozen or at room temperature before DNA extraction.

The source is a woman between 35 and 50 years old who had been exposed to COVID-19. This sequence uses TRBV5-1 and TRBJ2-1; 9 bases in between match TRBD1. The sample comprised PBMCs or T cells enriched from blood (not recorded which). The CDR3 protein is CASRSGTGLNNEQFF. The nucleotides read TGCGCCAGCAGATCCGGGACAGGGTTGAACAATGAGCAGTTCTTC.